Listed here is a single T cell receptor (beta chain). The sample is drawn from a study of blood T cell repertoires in COVID-19. The data were produced by immunoSEQ multiplex PCR, yet TCRdb's version contains in-frame clones alone and is incomplete. The top ten hold approximately 4.6% of the sample, which has about 170,000 clones, over 80% seen once. The sequence came from a woman in her 50s with acute or convalescent COVID-19. Source material: peripheral blood.

CDR3 bases: TGTGCCAGCTCACCACTTTGGCGGGGGAGCTCCTACAATGAGCAGTTCTTC. Encoded protein: CASSPLWRGSSYNEQFF. V gene TRBV18 combines with J gene TRBJ2-1; 7 bases line up with TRBD2. This CDR3 is 17 amino acids long. Germline V CDR1 and CDR2: KGHSH, LQKENI. Trimming at V came to 1 base and at J to 0 bases, leaving 6 bases not matched to a gene.